This T cell receptor (beta chain) came from a study of OX40 agonist ivuxolimab in advanced cancers. General study results and limits: Some patients who did not respond also had low normalized T-cell clonal expansion. By week 6 at 0.1 to 3.0 mg/kg, blood CD4+ and CD8+ T cells had expanded clonally. Partial responders dosed at 0.1-3.0 mg/kg displayed clonal expansion ranking among the lowest.

The CDR3 runs 14 residues. CDR1 and CDR2 from the germline V gene are SGHTA and FQGNSA. With 7 bases clipped from V and 1 base from J, the junction kept 4 bases outside the gene matches. Using immunoSEQ multiplex PCR, the repertoire was profiled, and TCRdb retains in-frame clones only, with some absent. Counted here are nearly 85,000 clones, 80% to 90% occurring once; the ten biggest clones make up around 2%. As to this clone: Its target is unknown.

Enrollment shut out patients with autoimmune disease history or systemic immunosuppression. This clonotype was sampled from an adult with an advanced solid tumor such as melanoma, head and neck, liver or kidney cancer. This chain uses TRBV7-2 with TRBJ1-1; 9 bases are shared with TRBD1. The sequences come from CD4+ or CD8+ T cells sorted from blood, collected in a trial of the OX40 agonist ivuxolimab. In nucleotides, the CDR3 is TGTGCCAGCAAACAGGGGGCTGGGAACACTGAAGCTTTCTTT. This gives the protein CASKQGAGNTEAFF.